This TCR beta chain was documented in a study of cytomegalovirus exposure and HLA in healthy donors. The PCR made use of 60 Vbeta and 13 Jbeta primers. Assay used: immunoSEQ multiplex PCR; TCRdb lists only in-frame clones, some missing. The sample holds roughly 6,200 clones, around 56% seen once. Worth noting for this clone: At one end, the junction sequence differs from germline, possibly due to a read error.

The germline CDR1 and CDR2 sequences are SSHAT and FNYEAQ (reference sequence). This CDR3 comprises 14 residues. Sequenced: PBMCs. The chain uses TRBV7-7 and TRBJ1-1; D is undetermined. The receptor was isolated from a man aged 30 to 45 in good health and CMV-seropositive. Here the CDR3 reads CASSPSDVGTEAFF. The CDR3 bases are TGTGCTAGCAGCCCCTCCGATGTCGGCACTGAAGCTTTCTTT.